This T cell receptor (delta chain) was sequenced for a study of γδ T cells in repeated Plasmodium falciparum infection. Across the study: Age- and gender-matched Australian children served as comparison for malaria-exposed Malian children. Donors had four controlled P. falciparum NF54 infections over roughly 640 days. Study results and caveats: Repeated controlled infections reportedly drove waves of new clonotype selection in Vdelta2-negative, mostly Vdelta1+, gammadelta repertoires. Vgamma9/Vdelta2+ T cells showed a stable polyclonal repertoire with shared TCRgamma sequences.

Vgamma9/Vdelta2+ and Vdelta2-negative gammadelta T cells were flow-sorted from PBMC for bulk sequencing. This clone appeared many times. Its antigen is unknown. The TCRdb record carries a much larger clone's protein, which differs from this DNA's translation at residue 9; a read error is the likely cause, and the protein listed here is the DNA translation. The CDR3 consists of 16 residues. Trimming cost V 5 bases and J 0 bases, with 22 bases left between them. CDR1 TVYSNPD and CDR2 GDNSRS come from the germline V gene (reference sequence). TCRdb applied CATT to the multiplex PCR reads for clone calling. The data contain approximately 53,000 delta-chain clones, around 1.7% of them singletons.

This receptor was taken from a pool of human donors (malaria-infected and uninfected, not separated). The sequenced sample was gamma-delta T cells from blood. The gene calls are TRDV3 and TRDJ1; D might be TRDD3 (6 bases). The CDR3 sequence is CAPLSTGDAYTDKLIF. The CDR3 DNA follows: TGTGCCCCCTTATCCACCGGGGATGCGTACACCGATAAACTCATCTTT.